The 2 T cell receptor beta chains below come from one sample, sequenced in a study of cytomegalovirus exposure and HLA in healthy donors (dated by TCRdb to 2017 to 2019). Receptor libraries were prepared by the immunoSEQ multiplex PCR assay. TCRdb obtained this table from immuneACCESS and retained in-frame rearrangements with V and J assigned. These tables miss some clones; where compared with another copy, unresolved V genes account for less than half of the shortfall, and the remainder is unexplained. The sample table holds roughly 300,000 clones, of which about nine tenths were seen once. The ten top clones hold about 0.8% of the sample. Sequences were obtained from PBMCs. These receptor sequences come from a woman aged 18 to 35 in good health and CMV-seronegative.

The rearrangement joins TRBV29-1 to TRBJ2-7; 7 positions agree with TRBD1. Per the germline V gene, CDR1 is SQVTM and CDR2 is ANQGSEA. CDR3 length: 12 amino acids. V shed 6 bases, J shed 4 bases, and the junction held 6 bases outside the gene matches. CDR3 protein: CSVGDSSYEQYF. CDR3 nucleotide sequence: TGCAGCGTAGGGGACAGCAGTTACGAGCAGTACTTC.

The V gene is TRBV29-1, the J gene TRBJ2-3, with a tentative D call TRBD2 (6 bases). Germline-derived CDR1 and CDR2 are SQVTM and ANQGSEA. This CDR3 has 14 residues. Trimming removed 7 bases at V and 0 bases at J, with 14 bases between. For the CDR3, the DNA is TGCAGCGGGGTATTAGCGGAAAGCACAGATACGCAGTATTTT. Encoded protein: CSGVLAESTDTQYF.